The entry below describes one T cell receptor (beta chain). Its antigen remains unidentified. Within one base of it there is no much larger clone, and no base qualities were kept. The CDR3, from cysteine to phenylalanine, totals 15 residues. The CDR3 DNA has 45 bases and is translated from base 1. CDR1 and CDR2 are read off the germline V gene as MNHEY and SVGEGT. V sheds 6 bases and J sheds 0 bases, leaving 11 bases between their ends. TCRbeta CDR3 regions were amplified from genomic DNA using the immunoSEQ Assay, a bias-controlled multiplex PCR. Turning to the authors' computational methods: The number of nucleated cells in each sample was estimated from the amplification of reference gene primers within the assay. To quantify the absolute abundance of each unique TCRbeta CDR3 rearrangement, sequence reads were collapsed and filtered. For each sample, productive Simpson clonality was calculated as the square root of Simpson's diversity index across productive rearrangements. TCRdb carries this immuneACCESS record with in-frame sequences only. Its versions omit some clonotypes, under half of them owing to an unresolved V gene in the studies checked, with the rest unexplained. Clone size and the V and J calls come from that table; the DNA yielded D and trimming. This sample has 300,000 or so clones in its table, and 80% to 90% of those were observed once. 1% to 1.5% of the sample belongs to the ten largest clones.

Each collaborating institution followed its own protocols to collect whole blood in K2EDTA tubes. For TCRbeta analysis, collaborator samples were shipped as frozen whole blood, as isolated PBMCs, or as DNA extracted from either sample type. The source of the sample is a study of blood T cell repertoires in COVID-19 (dated by TCRdb to the early 2020s). General notes on the study: Collaborator samples came from the United States, Italy and Spain and covered acute and convalescent phases of COVID-19. The material from the prospective study consisted of cDNA or gDNA derived from T cells, B-cell-depleted T cells, or PBMCs. The dataset comprised deeply sampled blood TCRbeta repertoires from subjects exposed to, actively infected with, or recovered from COVID-19. Where available, HLA class I and class II types were taken from metadata supplied by the sample provider and were not determined by assay-based typing. The repertoires were released in a freely available public database meant as a resource for research on the immune response to SARS-CoV-2. A de-identified subject ID, COVID-19 status, age in years and sex were almost always included in the sample metadata. Samples came from the ongoing ImmuneRACE study (first 160 participants) plus 1,254 subjects from 6 global collaborators. Overall study results and their limits: The quantity of clinical and demographic metadata differed by source and by participant and was supplied without curation.

The receptor was isolated from a woman aged 45 to 65 with acute or convalescent COVID-19. In this chain, TRBV6-2 or TRBV6-3 is recombined with TRBJ2-2; the D gene remains uncertain. The sample consisted of peripheral blood. The sequence in DNA is TGTGCCAGCAGCGCTGACTCGCCGAACACCGGGGAGCTGTTTTTT. Its coded protein is CASSADSPNTGELFF.